The present T cell receptor (beta chain) was sequenced within a study of T cells in Graves' hyperthyroidism and ophthalmopathy. Study-wide results and caveats: The model's output predicted ophthalmopathy at a median of roughly 6 months prior to onset.

This clonotype was detected many times. The antigen is unknown. RNA transcripts provided the source from which TCR beta CDR3 regions were amplified. HTBI primers drove first-round RT-PCR of the TCR CDR3. TCRdb fed the multiplex PCR reads into MiXCR, producing one record per CDR3 protein. The sample has over 500,000 distinct CDR3 sequences, roughly a sixth seen once. Sequencing was carried out using blood. The clonotype originates from a woman under 30 with Graves' ophthalmopathy.

The DNA of the CDR3 is TGTGCCAGCAGGACGACAGGGACCGGTGAAGCTTTCTTT. Amino acids: CASRTTGTGEAFF. The chain combines TRBV27 with TRBJ1-1; 7 bases line up with TRBD1. Germline V CDR1 and CDR2: MNHEY, SMNVEV (reference sequence). With V trimmed by 6 bases and J by 7 bases, 8 bases remained unmatched. CDR3 length: 13 amino acids.